Listed here are 28 T cell receptor beta chains from one sample, sequenced in a study of regulatory T cells in long-lasting Graves disease. The time point is: newly diagnosed GD, antithyroid drugs for less than 3 months. RNA extracted from PBMCs served as the sequencing template. CDR3 regions were amplified by Arm-PCR using iRepertoire HTBI primers to build TCR beta libraries. TCRdb reprocessed the multiplex PCR reads via MiXCR and lists one record per CDR3 protein. The sample has 600,000 to 650,000 distinct CDR3 sequences; approximately 15% are singletons. These sequences were also reported in another study, on T cells in Graves' hyperthyroidism and ophthalmopathy.

Sequences were derived from peripheral blood mononuclear cells (PBMCs), sampled at new diagnosis, from a patient treated with antithyroid drugs. The receptor source for this set is a woman between 25 and 40 years old with Graves disease.

This clonotype was observed a handful of times. The genes are TRBV12-3 or TRBV12-4 and TRBJ2-3; 13 bases match TRBD2. Trimming at V came to 5 bases and at J to 2 bases, leaving 4 bases not matched to a gene. This CDR3 is built from 16 residues. CDR3 nucleotides: TGTGCCAGCAGTCGGGGACTAGCGGGACCCACAGATACGCAGTATTTT. Its protein is CASSRGLAGPTDTQYF.

There are a few counts of this clonotype. The chain has TRBV20-1 and TRBJ2-7; TRBD2 agrees at 7 bases. The V gene's germline CDR1 is DFQATT and CDR2 SNEGSKA (reference sequence). This CDR3 is built from 12 residues. The J segment lost 3 bases and the V segment lost 6 bases, leaving 5 bases of the junction unmatched. The CDR3 nucleotides read TGCAGTGCCGGCCCGGGGGGCTACGAGCAGTACTTC. This codes for CSAGPGGYEQYF.

The V and J genes are TRBV5-1 and TRBJ2-7; no firm D call. The CDR3 is 14 amino acids. Trimming cost V 4 bases and J 3 bases, with 14 bases left between them. Germline assignment: CDR1 SGHRS and CDR2 YFSETQ. This CDR3 reads CASSQEIVLYEQYF. For the CDR3, the DNA is TGCGCCAGCAGCCAAGAGATAGTTCTCTACGAGCAGTACTTC.

J is TRBJ2-7 and V is TRBV20-1; 7 bases align to TRBD2. The CDR3 consists of 18 residues. Unmatched junction bases numbered 18, after V lost 1 base and J lost 3 bases. CDR1 is DFQATT, CDR2 SNEGSKA, per germline (reference sequence). CDR3 sequence reads: CSARARQGAGVFNYEQYF. DNA of the CDR3: TGCAGTGCTAGAGCCCGTCAGGGCGCGGGAGTTTTCAACTACGAGCAGTACTTC.

This clonotype was picked up a small number of times. The chain couples TRBV30 to TRBJ2-1; D not resolved. Germline CDR1 and CDR2: GTSNPN and SVGIG (reference sequence). V was pared by 3 bases and J by 1 base, with 7 bases between. The CDR3 is 13 amino acids. Here the CDR3 reads CAWRPGSYNEQFF. The CDR3, as DNA: TGTGCCTGGAGGCCTGGATCCTACAATGAGCAGTTCTTC.

This clonotype was observed many times. The rearrangement links TRBV12-3 or TRBV12-4 to TRBJ1-5, with 8 bases aligning to TRBD1. The CDR3 contains 15 residues. The junction had 7 bases not matched to a gene; V was cut back by 1 base and J by 8 bases. CDR3 sequence reads: CASSLGWQGAEPQHF. The DNA of the CDR3 is TGTGCCAGCAGTTTAGGTTGGCAGGGGGCCGAGCCCCAGCATTTT.

This clonotype has ten or more counts. The chain carries TRBV12-3 or TRBV12-4 and TRBJ1-5, with TRBD1 matching over 7 bases. V lost 4 bases, J lost 6 bases, and 9 bases stayed unmatched. The CDR3 totals 15 residues. DNA for the CDR3: TGTGCCAGCAGTTCGCCGGCAGGGGGGGGTCAGCCCCAGCATTTT. This sequence encodes CASSSPAGGGQPQHF.

In its sample, this clonotype was seen a few times. The chain employs TRBV5-6 and TRBJ1-3, with a possible D match to TRBD1 (5 bases). CDR3 length: 16 residues. Germline CDR1 SGHDT, CDR2 YYEEEE. Trimming removed 4 bases at V and 4 bases at J, with 18 bases between. CDR3 in amino acids: CASSPSPQGTGNTIYF. The CDR3, as DNA: TGTGCCAGCAGCCCCAGCCCTCAGGGCACCGGAAACACCATATATTTT.

This chain links TRBV7-9 with TRBJ1-1; the match to TRBD1 covers 7 bases. Trimming cost V 9 bases and J 5 bases; bases outside gene matches: 9. Germline CDR1 reads SEHNR; CDR2 reads FQNEAQ (reference sequence). The CDR3 covers 13 residues. In DNA form, the CDR3 reads TGTGCCAGTGGAGCAGGGGGTATGACTGAAGCTTTCTTT. It is translated as CASGAGGMTEAFF.

The sample holds many counts of this clonotype. This chain joins TRBV20-1 and TRBJ1-2; perhaps TRBD1 as D (5 bases). Germline V gene sequence: CDR1 DFQATT, CDR2 SNEGSKA (reference sequence). CDR3 length equals 14 residues. V lost 1 base and J lost 4, with 13 bases in between. The CDR3: CSARVVGQGYGYTF. The CDR3 DNA reads as TGCAGTGCTAGAGTGGTGGGGCAGGGCTATGGCTACACCTTC.

The chain is built from TRBV19 and TRBJ1-1, with 11 nucleotides matching TRBD1. The germline CDR1 and CDR2 sequences are LNHDA and SQIVND (reference sequence). The ends lost 0 bases at V and 4 bases at J; junction bases unmatched: 1. This CDR3 contains 15 residues. The CDR3 coding sequence is TGTGCCAGTAGTATAGATGGGACAGGGGGCACTGAAGCTTTCTTT. As protein: CASSIDGTGGTEAFF. The variable domain in full, completed from reference TRBV19 and TRBJ1-1, reads DGGITQSPKYLFRKEGQNVTLSCEQNLNHDAMYWYRQDPGQGLRLIYYSQIVNDFQKGDIAEGYSVSREKKESFPLTVTSAQKNPTAFYLCASSIDGTGGTEAFFGQGTRLTVV.

This chain joins TRBV2 and TRBJ1-2; 8 bases match TRBD1. Per the germline V gene, CDR1 is SNHLY and CDR2 is FYNNEI. This CDR3 has 15 amino acids. Losses at the gene ends were 5 bases for V and 4 bases for J; bases not matched to a gene: 9. CDR3 protein: CASSPRGRGPYGYTF. The CDR3 DNA reads TGTGCCAGCAGTCCCCGGGGCAGGGGGCCCTATGGCTACACCTTC.

The chain employs TRBV19 and TRBJ2-2; no clear D. The V end lost 4 bases, the J end lost 3 bases, and 3 bases lay between the germline ends. The CDR3 extends over 12 amino acids. Germline CDR1 is LNHDA and CDR2 is SQIVND (reference sequence). CDR3 sequence (DNA): TGTGCCAGTAGTACAGACACCGGGGAGCTGTTTTTT. Residues: CASSTDTGELFF.

This clonotype was observed at least ten times. The rearrangement links TRBV20-1 to TRBJ2-7, with 8 positions matching TRBD2. The CDR3 extends over 12 amino acids. V shed 6 bases and J 3 bases; nucleotides not matched to a gene: 4. Germline V gene lookup returns CDR1 DFQATT and CDR2 SNEGSKA (reference sequence). CDR3 DNA sequence: TGCAGTGCACCGACTAGCGTCTACGAGCAGTACTTC. It translates to CSAPTSVYEQYF.

The table lists this clonotype with a few counts. This chain uses TRBV20-1 with TRBJ2-3; 8 bases agree with TRBD2. Unmatched junction bases numbered 3, after V lost 3 bases and J lost 1 base. The V gene's germline CDR1 is DFQATT and CDR2 SNEGSKA (reference sequence). This CDR3 region has 14 residues. CDR3 DNA: TGCAGTGCTAGTGATAGCGGGGGCACAGATACGCAGTATTTT. Translation: CSASDSGGTDTQYF.

The table lists this clonotype with a few counts. J is TRBJ2-1 and V is TRBV5-1, with a possible D match to TRBD1 (6 bases). Germline assignment: CDR1 SGHRS and CDR2 YFSETQ. V was pared by 1 base and J by 16 bases, with 15 bases between. The CDR3 is 12 amino acids. The DNA of the CDR3 is TGCGCCAGCAGCTTGTCTAGCAGGGGTAAATTCTTC. This encodes CASSLSSRGKFF.

This clonotype occurred many times. The V and J genes are TRBV6-1 and TRBJ1-5; D perhaps matches TRBD1 (5 bases). The CDR3 runs to 15 residues. V was cut by 2 bases and J by 9 bases, with 17 bases left in between. The germline V gene has CDR1 MNHNS and CDR2 SASEGT. CDR3 nucleotides: TGTGCCAGCAGTGAACGAGGGGCCTCATCTTCGCCCCAGCATTTT. It encodes CASSERGASSSPQHF.

The sample holds a few counts of this clonotype. V usage is TRBV30 and J usage is TRBJ1-6; no firm D call. The CDR3 sequence is 13 residues long. Germline V lookup: CDR1 GTSNPN, CDR2 SVGIG (reference sequence). V lost 4 bases and J lost 14, with 18 bases in between. The CDR3 coding sequence is TGTGCCTGGACCGTATCCGGGTGGGGAGCCCTCCACTTT. Its translation: CAWTVSGWGALHF. The variable domain in full, completed from reference TRBV30 and TRBJ1-6, reads SQTIHQWPATLVQPVGSPLSLECTVEGTSNPNLYWYRQAAGRGLQLLFYSVGIGQISSEVPQNLSASRPQDRQFILSSKKLLLSDSGFYLCAWTVSGWGALHFGNGTRLTVT.

V is TRBV29-1 and J is TRBJ2-1; D call uncertain. CDR1 SQVTM and CDR2 ANQGSEA come from the germline V gene. The CDR3 is made up of 10 amino acids. Trimming stripped 4 bases from V and 7 bases from J, with 5 bases between. CDR3 residues: CSVGENEQFF. The CDR3 DNA follows: TGCAGCGTTGGGGAAAATGAGCAGTTCTTC.

This clonotype was observed a few times. The V and J genes are TRBV7-6 and TRBJ2-1, with D possibly being TRBD1 or TRBD2 (5 bases each). Deletions cut 1 base from V and 9 bases from J, with 10 bases between. The germline CDR1 and CDR2 sequences are SGHVS and FNYEAQ. CDR3 length equals 13 residues. This chain's CDR3 is CASSLDRDGEQFF. The CDR3 nucleotides are TGTGCCAGCAGCTTAGACCGGGACGGTGAGCAGTTCTTC.

The rearrangement uses TRBV14 and TRBJ2-5, with D perhaps being TRBD1 or TRBD2 (5 bases each). Looked up from germline, CDR1 is SGHDN and CDR2 is FVKESK. V was trimmed by 0 bases and J by 0 bases, leaving 14 bases between them. The CDR3 spans 17 residues. This chain's CDR3 is CASSQDGDLKYQETQYF. The CDR3 DNA reads TGTGCCAGCAGCCAAGATGGGGACCTTAAGTACCAAGAGACCCAGTACTTC.

This clonotype was seen at least ten times. V usage is TRBV7-3 and J usage is TRBJ2-3, with 9 bases fitting TRBD2. CDR3 length: 16 amino acids. CDR1 is SGHTA, CDR2 FQGTGA, per germline. The J segment lost 0 bases and the V segment lost 7 bases, leaving 8 bases of the junction unmatched. As DNA, the CDR3 is TGTGCCAGCAAACGTGAGCGGGAGGCGAGCACAGATACGCAGTATTTT. This encodes CASKREREASTDTQYF. Looking up the rest from reference TRBV7-3 and TRBJ2-3 gives the full variable domain: GAGVSQTPSNKVTEKGKYVELRCDPISGHTALYWYRQSLGQGPEFLIYFQGTGAADDSGLPNDRFFAVRPEGSVSTLKIQRTERGDSAVYLCASKREREASTDTQYFGPGTRLTVL.

There are a few counts of this clonotype. A much larger clone lies a single base off, so this may be a read error. The gene calls are TRBV28 and TRBJ2-1; D unclear. Germline CDR1 reads MDHEN; CDR2 reads SYDVKM. Deletions cut 10 bases from V and 5 bases from J, with 18 bases between. The CDR3 is 14 amino acids. The CDR3 is CATHAPFPHNEQFF. CDR3 coding DNA: TGTGCCACACACGCTCCTTTCCCTCACAATGAGCAGTTCTTC.

This clonotype occurred many times. This sequence joins TRBV2 and TRBJ2-1; a possible D gene is TRBD2 (6 bases). Trimming removed 8 bases at V and 5 bases at J, with 13 bases between. This CDR3 contains 13 residues. The germline V gene has CDR1 SNHLY and CDR2 FYNNEI. CDR3 DNA sequence: TGTGCCAGCCTCCGGGACTTAAACAATGAGCAGTTCTTC. It translates to CASLRDLNNEQFF. The full variable domain, its missing parts supplied by reference TRBV2 and TRBJ2-1, is EPEVTQTPSHQVTQMGQEVILRCVPISNHLYFYWYRQILGQKVEFLVSFYNNEISEKSEIFDDQFSVERPDGSNFTLKIRSTKLEDSAMYFCASLRDLNNEQFFGPGTRLTVL.

V and J are TRBV30 and TRBJ2-7, with TRBD2 matching 9 bases. V lost 2 bases and J lost 4; bases outside the gene matches: 6. Germline CDR1 GTSNPN, CDR2 SVGIG (reference sequence). This CDR3 region has 14 residues. The CDR3 protein is CAWSSGLAGYEQYF. CDR3 nucleotide sequence: TGTGCCTGGAGTAGTGGTCTAGCGGGATACGAGCAGTACTTC.

The chain couples TRBV18 to TRBJ2-1; tentative D call: TRBD2 (5 bases). The germline V gene encodes CDR1 KGHSH and CDR2 LQKENI. This CDR3 contains 15 residues. The ends were cut back, 3 bases at V and 6 bases at J, with 15 bases in the middle. In DNA, the CDR3 is TGTGCCAGCTCACCGCAGGAGGTCAGAGGCAATGAGCAGTTCTTC. Its translation: CASSPQEVRGNEQFF.

In regard to this clonotype: One end of the junction does not line up with germline, which may come from a read error. J is TRBJ1-5 and V is TRBV28; 9 bases are shared with TRBD1. CDR1 and CDR2 (germline): MDHEN, SYDVKM. The CDR3 consists of 14 residues. CDR3 bases: TGTGCCAGCAGTGGGACAGGGAGCGGACAGCCCCGGCATTTT. Its translation: CASSGTGSGQPRHF.

This clonotype came up many times. The chain couples TRBV30 to TRBJ2-7; 7 nucleotides line up with TRBD2. Unmatched junction bases numbered 10, after V lost 4 bases and J lost 4 bases. This CDR3 contains 14 residues. Germline CDR1 and CDR2: GTSNPN and SVGIG (reference sequence). CDR3 loop: CAWNLGRTDYEQYF. The CDR3 DNA reads as TGTGCCTGGAATCTCGGGAGGACGGATTACGAGCAGTACTTC.